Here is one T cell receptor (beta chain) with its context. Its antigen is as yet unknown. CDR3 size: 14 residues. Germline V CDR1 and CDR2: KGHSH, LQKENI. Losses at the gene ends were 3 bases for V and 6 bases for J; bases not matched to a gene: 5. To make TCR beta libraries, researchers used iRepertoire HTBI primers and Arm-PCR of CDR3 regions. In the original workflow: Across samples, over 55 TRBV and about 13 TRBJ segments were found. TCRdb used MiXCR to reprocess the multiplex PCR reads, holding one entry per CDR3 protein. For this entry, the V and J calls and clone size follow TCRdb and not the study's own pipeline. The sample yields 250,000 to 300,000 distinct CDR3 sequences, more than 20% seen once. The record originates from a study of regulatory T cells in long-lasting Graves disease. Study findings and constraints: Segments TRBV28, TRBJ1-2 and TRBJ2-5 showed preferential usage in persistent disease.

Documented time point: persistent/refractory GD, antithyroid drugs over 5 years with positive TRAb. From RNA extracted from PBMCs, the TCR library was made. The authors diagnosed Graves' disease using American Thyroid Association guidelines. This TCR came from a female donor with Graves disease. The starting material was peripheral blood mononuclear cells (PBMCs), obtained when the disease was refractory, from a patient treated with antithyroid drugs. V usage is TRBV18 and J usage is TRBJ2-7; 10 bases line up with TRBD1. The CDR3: CASSPGQGLSEQYF. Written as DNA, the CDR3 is TGTGCCAGCTCACCGGGACAGGGGCTCTCCGAGCAGTACTTC.